This TCR beta chain comes out of a study of chemoradiotherapy in HPV16-positive cancers. Here immunoSEQ multiplex PCR was the method, and the copy in TCRdb shows in-frame clones only, minus some. The sample has 30,000 to 35,000 clones; 89% are singletons. Sequences were derived from blood, sampled from a patient who underwent chemoradiotherapy. The source of this sequence is a human donor with HPV-associated anogenital cancer.

In DNA form, the CDR3 reads TGCGCCAGCAGCCCTTTAAGGGCAGGGGGGATACCAGATACGCAGTATTTT. It specifies CASSPLRAGGIPDTQYF. The V gene is TRBV4-3, the J gene TRBJ2-3, with D maybe TRBD1 (7 bases). Germline V gene lookup returns CDR1 LGHNA and CDR2 YSLEER. This CDR3 is 17 amino acids long. V lost 4 bases to trimming and J lost 4 bases, with 21 bases between them.